Each of the 4 T cell receptor beta chains below was sequenced from the same sample in a study of T cells in Graves' hyperthyroidism and ophthalmopathy. It was RNA transcripts that yielded the amplified TCR beta CDR3 regions. First-round RT-PCR targeting the TCR CDR3 was performed with the HTBI primer set. MiXCR, applied by TCRdb to the multiplex PCR reads, yields one record per CDR3 protein. This sample has hundreds of thousands of distinct CDR3 sequences, with less than 15% found just once. Sequenced: blood. All receptors come from a young woman with Graves' hyperthyroidism.

This clonotype was seen a handful of times. This sequence joins TRBV7-9 and TRBJ2-1; 7 bases line up with TRBD1. The CDR3 totals 18 residues. After removal of 4 bases from V and 0 bases from J, the junction contained 12 bases not matched to a gene. CDR1 and CDR2 (germline): SEHNR, FQNEAQ (reference sequence). The CDR3 reads CASSYPLGTAVSYNEQFF. CDR3 nucleotide sequence: TGTGCCAGCAGCTACCCCCTGGGGACAGCCGTCTCCTACAATGAGCAGTTCTTC.

The rearrangement links TRBV14 to TRBJ1-6; D uncertain. The CDR3 is 12 residues long. Germline assignment: CDR1 SGHDN and CDR2 FVKESK. V was shortened by 5 bases and J by 8 bases, with 7 bases between the two germline ends. The CDR3: CASSSPYSPLHF. DNA for the CDR3: TGTGCCAGCAGCTCACCCTATTCACCCCTCCACTTT.

The sample holds many counts of this clonotype. The chain couples TRBV30 to TRBJ1-2, with D maybe TRBD1 (5 bases). V gave up 0 bases and J gave up 8 bases, with 19 bases separating them. The CDR3 extends over 15 amino acids. CDR1 and CDR2 from the germline V gene are GTSNPN and SVGIG (reference sequence). The CDR3 spells CAWSVLQGGVGGYTF. The CDR3 DNA reads TGTGCCTGGAGTGTACTTCAGGGAGGGGTTGGGGGCTACACCTTC.

This clonotype was found many times. The chain couples TRBV20-1 to TRBJ1-1; tentatively, D is TRBD1 (6 bases). The length of the CDR3 is 14 residues. The V gene's germline CDR1 is DFQATT and CDR2 SNEGSKA (reference sequence). Deletions cut 6 bases from V and 1 base from J, with 15 bases between. The CDR3 nucleotides read TGCAGTGCCCGAATTGGGGGGCCGAACACTGAAGCTTTCTTT. It encodes CSARIGGPNTEAFF.